What follows are 31 T cell receptor beta chains derived from one specimen sequenced in a study of blood T cell repertoires in COVID-19. Sequencing was performed with immunoSEQ multiplex PCR; in TCRdb, only in-frame clones are kept and a portion is missing. This table has about 210,000 clones, roughly 87% appearing once. Material: PBMCs or T cells enriched from blood (not recorded which). The receptors stem from a man aged 25-45 years in a cohort exposed to, infected with or recovered from COVID-19 (not recorded which).

The chain uses TRBV24-1 and TRBJ2-7, with D maybe TRBD2 (7 bases). The CDR3 is 15 amino acids. V was shortened by 4 bases and J by 5 bases, with 17 bases between the two germline ends. CDR1 and CDR2 from the germline V gene are KGHDR and SFDVKD. In DNA form, the CDR3 reads TGTGCCACCAGTGAGGGGGGGCTGCGTGGCGACGAGCAGTACTTC. This codes for CATSEGGLRGDEQYF.

The rearrangement links TRBV15 to TRBJ1-5; possibly TRBD1 for D (5 bases). The V gene lost 8 bases and the J gene lost 4 bases, with 15 bases spanning the gap. Germline loops: CDR1 LNHNV, CDR2 YYDKDF (reference sequence). This CDR3 spans 14 amino acids. In nucleotides, the CDR3 is TGTGCCACCTGGGACTCTAAACATAATCAGCCCCAGCATTTT. It is translated as CATWDSKHNQPQHF.

This clone appeared once. J is TRBJ2-1 and V is TRBV4-2, with D perhaps TRBD2 (6 bases). From germline, CDR1 is LGHNA and CDR2 YNFKEQ. The CDR3 runs 17 residues. Trimming removed 0 bases from V and 2 bases from J, with 14 bases in between. CDR3 DNA sequence: TGTGCCAGCAGCCAAGATTTCACGGGAGTTACCTACAATGAGCAGTTCTTC. Translation: CASSQDFTGVTYNEQFF.

This clone was picked up one time. The rearrangement links TRBV5-1 to TRBJ1-6, with TRBD1 matching 8 bases. The length of the CDR3 is 16 residues. Per the germline V gene, CDR1 is SGHRS and CDR2 is YFSETQ. V was clipped by 0 bases and J by 9 bases; unmatched bases: 8. The CDR3 loop reads CASSLDQGARGSPLHF. The CDR3 nucleotides are TGCGCCAGCAGCTTGGACCAGGGGGCGCGGGGTTCACCCCTCCACTTT.

The chain recombines TRBV12-3 or TRBV12-4 with TRBJ1-1; perhaps TRBD1 as D (6 bases). This CDR3 has 12 amino acids. Between the trimmed V and J ends, which lost 6 bases and 3 bases, there was a span of 8 bases. The CDR3 region has the DNA TGTGCCAGCAGAACAGGGTACACTGAAGCTTTCTTT. It encodes CASRTGYTEAFF.

This clone came up once. The chain links TRBV27 to TRBJ2-3; 9 bases map to TRBD1. CDR1 MNHEY and CDR2 SMNVEV come from the germline V gene (reference sequence). V was pared by 4 bases and J by 1 base, with 6 bases of the junction left unmatched. The CDR3 loop spans 16 amino acids. This CDR3 reads CASSSYRGPGTDTQYF. In DNA form, the CDR3 reads TGTGCCAGCAGTTCTTACAGGGGGCCGGGCACAGATACGCAGTATTTT.

The chain joins TRBV18 to TRBJ2-1; D unclear. V was clipped by 5 bases and J by 1 base, with 9 bases between them. CDR3 length: 14 amino acids. Germline CDR1 and CDR2: KGHSH and LQKENI. In DNA form, the CDR3 reads TGTGCCAGCTCAGTGGCTTTGTCCTACAATGAGCAGTTCTTC. Encoded protein: CASSVALSYNEQFF.

The chain joins TRBV18 to TRBJ1-5; D not certain. Germline assignment: CDR1 KGHSH and CDR2 LQKENI. The V end was cut by 8 bases, the J end by 0 bases, with 11 bases between. The CDR3 extends over 14 amino acids. CDR3 bases: TGTGCCAGCGCGCGGGGATTTAGCAATCAGCCCCAGCATTTT. It encodes CASARGFSNQPQHF.

This chain joins TRBV5-4 and TRBJ2-3, with D maybe TRBD1 (6 bases). The V gene's germline CDR1 is SGHNT and CDR2 YYREEE (reference sequence). Between the trimmed V and J ends, which lost 1 base and 2 bases, there was a span of 8 bases. This CDR3 has 14 amino acids. The CDR3 loop reads CASSLTGLTDTQYF. The CDR3 DNA follows: TGTGCCAGCAGCTTGACAGGGCTCACAGATACGCAGTATTTT. Filled out from reference TRBV5-4 and TRBJ2-3, the complete variable domain reads ETGVTQSPTHLIKTRGQQVTLRCSSQSGHNTVSWYQQALGQGPQFIFQYYREEENGRGNFPPRFSGLQFPNYSSELNVNALELDDSALYLCASSLTGLTDTQYFGPGTRLTVL.

V gene TRBV19 combines with J gene TRBJ1-1, with D tentatively TRBD1 (6 bases). The CDR3 is 15 amino acids. V gave up 6 bases and J gave up 0 bases, with 14 bases separating them. Per the germline V gene, CDR1 is LNHDA and CDR2 is SQIVND (reference sequence). This chain's CDR3 is CASSRGGQLNTEAFF. The CDR3 bases are TGTGCCAGTAGCCGAGGGGGACAATTGAACACTGAAGCTTTCTTT.

This chain links TRBV5-1 with TRBJ2-5; 14 bases are a match to TRBD2. This CDR3 is 19 amino acids long. Trimming removed 2 bases from V and 6 bases from J; junction bases left unmatched: 15. Looked up from germline, CDR1 is SGHRS and CDR2 is YFSETQ. The CDR3 DNA follows: TGCGCCAGCAGCTTCGGACTAGCGGGAGGCCCGCCCTGGCTAAAGACCCAGTACTTC. Its translation: CASSFGLAGGPPWLKTQYF.

The V gene is TRBV4-1, the J gene TRBJ1-4; 10 bases align to TRBD1. With 0 bases clipped from V and 8 bases from J, the junction kept 18 bases outside the gene matches. The CDR3 has 20 residues. Germline CDR1 is MGHRA and CDR2 is YSYEKL. The CDR3: CASSQDSVGRQGAVGEKLFF. CDR3 coding DNA: TGCGCCAGCAGCCAAGACTCCGTAGGGAGACAGGGGGCTGTGGGGGAAAAACTGTTTTTT.

The sample holds a few counts of this clone. For the CDR3, the DNA is TGTGCCAGCAGTTCGTTACTAGCGGGAGGGCCTGGGGAGCTGTTTTTT. It is translated as CASSSLLAGGPGELFF. The chain uses TRBV27 and TRBJ2-2; 13 nucleotides align to TRBD2. The J segment lost 8 bases and the V segment lost 4 bases, leaving 7 bases of the junction unmatched. The CDR3 covers 16 residues. Germline CDR1 MNHEY, CDR2 SMNVEV (reference sequence).

CDR3 loop: CASSYPGRGAGGYTF. The CDR3 region has the DNA TGTGCCAGCAGCTACCCAGGGCGGGGCGCGGGAGGCTACACCTTC. This chain uses TRBV5-4 with TRBJ1-2; TRBD1 might be the D (5 bases). The CDR3 loop spans 15 amino acids. CDR1 is SGHNT and CDR2 is YYREEE in the germline V gene (reference sequence). With 3 bases removed from V and 8 bases from J, the gap between germline ends came to 20 bases.

The chain combines TRBV6-5 with TRBJ1-1; D is ambiguous. CDR1 is MNHEY, CDR2 SVGAGI, per germline. The length of the CDR3 is 13 residues. V lost 4 bases to trimming and J lost 1 base, with 7 bases between them. CDR3 region: CASSSIQNTEAFF. CDR3 coding DNA: TGTGCCAGCAGTTCCATCCAGAACACTGAAGCTTTCTTT.

V is TRBV5-6 and J is TRBJ2-3, with 10 positions matching TRBD1. This CDR3 has 15 amino acids. Trimming at V came to 0 bases and at J to 6 bases, leaving 4 bases not matched to a gene. From germline, CDR1 is SGHDT and CDR2 YYEEEE. The CDR3 sequence is CASSLGQGAVDTQYF. CDR3 DNA: TGTGCCAGCAGCTTGGGACAGGGGGCTGTTGATACGCAGTATTTT.

V usage is TRBV2 and J usage is TRBJ2-5, with 9 bases lining up with TRBD2. From germline, CDR1 is SNHLY and CDR2 FYNNEI. This CDR3 region has 16 residues. Unmatched junction bases numbered 11, after V lost 4 bases and J lost 5 bases. CDR3 sequence reads: CASSARREGLKETQYF. Here the CDR3 DNA reads TGTGCCAGCAGTGCGAGGCGGGAGGGCCTTAAGGAGACCCAGTACTTC.

The chain employs TRBV9 and TRBJ2-7, with 7 bases fitting TRBD1. This CDR3 region has 14 residues. Germline lookup yields CDR1 SGDLS and CDR2 YYNGEE. Trimming took 2 bases from V and 5 from J; bases not matched to a gene: 7. CDR3 nucleotides: TGTGCCAGCAGCGTGGGACAGTTAGCGAACGAGCAGTACTTC. Its protein product is CASSVGQLANEQYF.

The gene calls are TRBV18 and TRBJ2-5, with 8 bases that match TRBD1. After removal of 4 bases from V and 5 bases from J, the junction contained 18 bases not matched to a gene. Germline V gives CDR1 KGHSH, CDR2 LQKENI. The CDR3 has 18 amino acids. Here the CDR3 reads CASSLLLTGTGDRETQYF. The CDR3 coding sequence is TGTGCCAGCTCACTATTATTGACCGGGACAGGTGACAGGGAGACCCAGTACTTC.

CDR3 amino acids: CASSLVGSNQPQHF. As DNA, the CDR3 is TGTGCCAGCAGTTTGGTTGGCAGTAATCAGCCCCAGCATTTT. The chain uses TRBV28 and TRBJ1-5, with no clear D. Per the germline V gene, CDR1 is MDHEN and CDR2 is SYDVKM. V lost 3 bases, J lost 4 bases, and 10 bases lay in between. CDR3 length: 14 residues. Full variable domain (missing parts from reference TRBV28 and TRBJ1-5): DVKVTQSSRYLVKRTGEKVFLECVQDMDHENMFWYRQDPGLGLRLIYFSYDVKMKEKGDIPEGYSVSREKKERFSLILESASTNQTSMYLCASSLVGSNQPQHFGDGTRLSIL.

This clone appeared a single time. The chain carries TRBV25-1 and TRBJ2-2; 10 bases match TRBD1. Unmatched junction bases numbered 2, after V lost 6 bases and J lost 7 bases. This CDR3 is built from 13 residues. Per the germline V gene, CDR1 is MGHDK and CDR2 is SYGVNS. CDR3 sequence: CASRTGGVGELFF. CDR3 DNA sequence: TGTGCCAGCAGGACAGGGGGCGTCGGGGAGCTGTTTTTT.

The V and J genes are TRBV5-1 and TRBJ2-3; 8 nucleotides line up with TRBD1. V lost 4 bases and J lost 4; bases outside the gene matches: 2. Germline V gene sequence: CDR1 SGHRS, CDR2 YFSETQ. The CDR3 has 13 amino acids. The CDR3 nucleotides read TGCGCCAGCAGCAGGGACAGGCCAGATACGCAGTATTTT. It is translated as CASSRDRPDTQYF. Full variable domain (missing parts from reference TRBV5-1 and TRBJ2-3): KAGVTQTPRYLIKTRGQQVTLSCSPISGHRSVSWYQQTPGQGLQFLFEYFSETQRNKGNFPGRFSGRQFSNSRSEMNVSTLELGDSALYLCASSRDRPDTQYFGPGTRLTVL.

This sequence joins TRBV15 and TRBJ1-4; D gene unclear. CDR3 length: 15 residues. CDR1 is LNHNV and CDR2 is YYDKDF in the germline V gene (reference sequence). V was clipped by 1 base and J by 5 bases, with 11 bases between them. The CDR3 is CATSRVVATNEKLFF. The CDR3, as DNA: TGTGCCACCAGCAGAGTGGTAGCCACCAATGAAAAACTGTTTTTT.

This clone occurred a few times. V and J are TRBV3-1 (or the pseudogene TRBV3-2) and TRBJ2-5; D is perhaps TRBD2 (6 bases). Trimming took 0 bases from V and 2 from J, leaving 7 bases between them. This CDR3 comprises 14 residues. Germline V gene data show CDR1 as LGHDT and CDR2 as YNNKEL (reference sequence). The CDR3 protein is CASSQEGLQETQYF. The CDR3 bases are TGTGCCAGCAGCCAAGAGGGACTTCAAGAGACCCAGTACTTC.

The chain joins TRBV5-5 to TRBJ1-2; D not resolved. The CDR3 runs to 13 residues. Germline CDR1 is SGHKS and CDR2 is YYEKEE (reference sequence). Trimming removed 2 bases from V and 4 bases from J, with 9 bases in between. The CDR3 coding sequence is TGTGCCAGCAGCTTTAGAGGGTTCTATGGCTACACCTTC. It is translated as CASSFRGFYGYTF.

This rearrangement joins TRBV27 to TRBJ2-1; unclear D gene. CDR1 and CDR2 (germline): MNHEY, SMNVEV (reference sequence). CDR3 size: 13 residues. The germline V and J ends were trimmed by 0 bases and 6 bases, with 6 bases remaining between them. CDR3 protein: CASSLSSRNEQFF. As DNA, the CDR3 is TGTGCCAGCAGTTTATCCTCCCGCAATGAGCAGTTCTTC.

V and J are TRBV3-1 (or the pseudogene TRBV3-2) and TRBJ2-1, with TRBD2 matching 10 bases. V shed 8 bases, J shed 10 bases, and the junction held 11 bases outside the gene matches. The CDR3 consists of 14 residues. Looked up from germline, CDR1 is LGHDT and CDR2 is YNNKEL (reference sequence). The CDR3 loop is CASGGLAGVKEQFF. The CDR3 nucleotides are TGTGCCAGCGGTGGGCTAGCGGGAGTAAAAGAGCAGTTCTTC.

This chain links TRBV28 with TRBJ2-5, with D uncertain. V was clipped by 6 bases and J by 6 bases, with 20 bases between them. Germline CDR1 reads MDHEN; CDR2 reads SYDVKM. The CDR3 totals 15 residues. CDR3 in DNA: TGTGCCAGCAGCCATTCCGAAACACCGCTGAAGACCCAGTACTTC. It yields the protein CASSHSETPLKTQYF.

The J gene is TRBJ1-2, the V gene TRBV7-9, with TRBD1 matching 8 bases. Losses at the gene ends were 2 bases for V and 5 bases for J; bases not matched to a gene: 7. Germline V lookup: CDR1 SEHNR, CDR2 FQNEAQ (reference sequence). This CDR3 is 15 amino acids long. CDR3 in amino acids: CASSLRSGGAYGYTF. CDR3 bases: TGTGCCAGCAGCTTAAGGTCAGGGGGCGCGTATGGCTACACCTTC.

This chain joins TRBV27 and TRBJ1-6; 9 bases align to TRBD1. Trimming at V came to 3 bases and at J to 10 bases, leaving 10 bases not matched to a gene. Looked up from germline, CDR1 is MNHEY and CDR2 is SMNVEV (reference sequence). The CDR3 is made up of 16 amino acids. The CDR3 sequence is CASSLWQDRGGSPLHF. The CDR3 bases are TGTGCCAGCAGTTTGTGGCAGGACAGGGGAGGATCACCCCTCCACTTT.

This clone was counted once. This chain links TRBV28 with TRBJ2-4; a weak D match, TRBD1 (5 bases). CDR3 length: 14 amino acids. Germline CDR1 is MDHEN and CDR2 is SYDVKM. The V end lost 2 bases, the J end lost 6 bases, and 11 bases lay between the germline ends. The CDR3 region has the DNA TGTGCCAGCAGTTTACCCAGGGCGGTAAACATTCAGTACTTC. Translation: CASSLPRAVNIQYF.